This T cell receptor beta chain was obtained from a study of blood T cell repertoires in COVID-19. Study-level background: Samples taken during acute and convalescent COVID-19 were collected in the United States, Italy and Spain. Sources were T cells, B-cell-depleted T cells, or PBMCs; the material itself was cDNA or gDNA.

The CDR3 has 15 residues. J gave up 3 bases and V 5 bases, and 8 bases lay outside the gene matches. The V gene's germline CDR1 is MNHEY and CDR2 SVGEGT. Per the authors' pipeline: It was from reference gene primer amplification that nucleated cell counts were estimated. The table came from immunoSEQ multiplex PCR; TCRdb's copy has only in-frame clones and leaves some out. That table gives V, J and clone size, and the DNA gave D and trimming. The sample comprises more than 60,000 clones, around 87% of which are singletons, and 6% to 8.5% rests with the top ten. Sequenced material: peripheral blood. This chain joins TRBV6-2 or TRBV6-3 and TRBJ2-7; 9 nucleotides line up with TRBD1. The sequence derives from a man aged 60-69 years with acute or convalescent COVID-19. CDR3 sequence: CASSPGTGFYYEQYF. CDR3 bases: TGTGCCAGCAGTCCCGGGACAGGGTTTTACTACGAGCAGTACTTC.